The 25 T cell receptor beta chains below come from one sample, sequenced in a study of vaccination and CD4 T cells after COVID-19. Treatment here: 10-day PBMC culture with coronavirus spike peptide pools or control peptides (ViraFEST assay). With the Oncomine TCR Beta short-read assay, DNA from cultured CD4+ T cells was sequenced. TCRdb independently ran MiXCR on the PCR reads; one entry per CDR3 protein. The sample yields over 10,000 distinct CDR3 sequences, roughly 59% seen once. The antigens for these receptors are not known. The sample taken for sequencing was CD4+ T cells from blood, cultured in vitro. The receptors shown here come from a human donor who had recovered from COVID-19.

This chain joins TRBV7-3 and TRBJ2-2; 9 bases map to TRBD2. The germline gives CDR1 SGHTA, CDR2 FQGTGA. With 2 bases clipped from V and 6 bases from J, the junction kept 7 bases outside the gene matches. The CDR3 runs to 16 residues. For the CDR3, the DNA is TGTGCCAGCAGCTTAGGGTCTAGCGGGACTGCCGGGGAGCTGTTTTTT. Translated, it gives CASSLGSSGTAGELFF.

This chain connects TRBV6-1 to TRBJ2-7; no clear D gene. Germline values: CDR1 MNHNS, CDR2 SASEGT. This CDR3 has 15 amino acids. V was pared by 7 bases and J by 3 bases, with 19 bases between. The CDR3 DNA is TGTGCCAGCACCAGGCGTGGGCCAAGGAGCTACGAGCAGTACTTC. As protein: CASTRRGPRSYEQYF.

The J gene is TRBJ2-1, the V gene TRBV21-1. TRBV21-1 is a listed pseudogene. The CDR3 is 16 residues long. The CDR3 spells CASSKPAKRDYREQFF. The CDR3 DNA sequence: TGTGCCAGCAGCAAACCGGCCAAGCGAGACTACAGAGAGCAGTTCTTC.

The V gene is TRBV20-1, the J gene TRBJ1-5, with D perhaps TRBD1 (6 bases). Per germline, CDR1 DFQATT and CDR2 SNEGSKA (reference sequence). The V end was cut by 1 base, the J end by 5 bases, with 15 bases between. The CDR3 is 15 amino acids. The CDR3: CSARGTAWRHQPQHF. DNA of the CDR3: TGCAGTGCTAGAGGGACAGCCTGGCGGCATCAGCCCCAGCATTTT.

The J gene is TRBJ2-3, the V gene TRBV10-3; D not resolved. Trimming took 5 bases from V and 0 from J, leaving 15 bases between them. Germline CDR1 ENHRY, CDR2 SYGVKD. The CDR3 has 16 amino acids. The CDR3 nucleotides are TGTGCCATCAGTAAGACTGACGGAACTAGCACAGATACGCAGTATTTT. This sequence encodes CAISKTDGTSTDTQYF.

This sequence joins TRBV7-9 and TRBJ1-2; possible D gene TRBD1, 6 bases. V was trimmed by 5 bases and J by 7 bases, leaving 14 bases between them. The CDR3 totals 13 residues. Germline V gives CDR1 SEHNR, CDR2 FQNEAQ (reference sequence). CDR3 bases: TGTGCCAGCAGCGATCACAGGGATAGTGGCTACACCTTC. Its translation is CASSDHRDSGYTF.

This clonotype was seen a few times. The chain is built from TRBV12-5 and TRBJ2-5; no firm D call. V was clipped by 6 bases and J by 4 bases, with 12 bases between them. Germline V CDR1 and CDR2: LGHNT, FRNRAP. The CDR3 is 13 residues long. CDR3 residues: CASGGTGIETQYF. In DNA, the CDR3 is TGTGCTAGTGGCGGTACCGGAATAGAGACCCAGTACTTC.

The chain combines TRBV20-1 with TRBJ1-4; D may be TRBD1 (5 bases). The CDR3 totals 13 residues. Germline CDR1 reads DFQATT; CDR2 reads SNEGSKA (reference sequence). V was cut by 6 bases and J by 0 bases, with 8 bases left in between. The CDR3 region has the DNA TGCAGTGCATCCAGGGCAACTAATGAAAAACTGTTTTTT. Amino acid sequence: CSASRATNEKLFF.

CDR3 sequence: CASAGGNTEAFF. The CDR3 DNA sequence: TGTGCCAGCGCAGGGGGGAACACTGAAGCTTTCTTT. The J gene is TRBJ1-1, the V gene TRBV6-1, with 7 bases identical to TRBD1. With V trimmed by 8 bases and J by 1 base, 1 base remained unmatched. The CDR3 loop spans 12 amino acids. CDR1 is MNHNS, CDR2 SASEGT, per germline.

V and J are TRBV7-3 and TRBJ2-7, with 10 bases aligning to TRBD2. Germline V gives CDR1 SGHTA, CDR2 FQGTGA. The CDR3 spans 15 residues. The V gene end was trimmed by 2 bases and the J gene end by 5 bases; junction bases not matched to a gene: 6. This CDR3 reads CASSLGTSVLDEQYF. As DNA, the CDR3 is TGTGCCAGCAGCTTAGGGACTAGCGTTTTGGACGAGCAGTACTTC.

The rearrangement uses TRBV6-2 or TRBV6-3 and TRBJ2-7; D is perhaps TRBD2 (5 bases). The CDR3 is made up of 13 amino acids. CDR1 and CDR2 (germline): MNHEY, SVGEGT. Trimming shortened V by 6 bases and J by 7 bases, and 16 bases separated the two germline ends. The CDR3 loop reads CASRLDGPGEQYF. DNA for the CDR3: TGTGCCAGCAGATTGGACGGGCCGGGAGAGCAGTACTTC.

V gene TRBV11-2 combines with J gene TRBJ1-3; no firm D call. CDR3 size: 13 residues. The V gene lost 2 bases and the J gene lost 1 base, with 3 bases spanning the gap. CDR1 and CDR2 from the germline V gene are SGHAT and FQNNGV. CDR3 region: CASSLQSGNTIYF. The CDR3 region has the DNA TGTGCCAGCAGCTTACAATCTGGAAACACCATATATTTT.

This chain uses TRBV12-3 or TRBV12-4 with TRBJ1-6, with D unclear. V was shortened by 8 bases and J by 10 bases, with 15 bases between the two germline ends. The CDR3 has 13 amino acids. DNA for the CDR3: TGTGCCAGCCACGTGGAAGTTGGATCACCCCTCCACTTT. Translation: CASHVEVGSPLHF.

The CDR3 DNA is TGTGCCAGCAGCATGGGACAGGGCGACTATGGCTACACCTTC. It codes for CASSMGQGDYGYTF. The rearrangement uses TRBV7-2 and TRBJ1-2; TRBD1 matches 9 bases. Germline V gene data show CDR1 as SGHTA and CDR2 as FQGNSA. The CDR3 spans 14 residues. V dropped 5 bases and J dropped 3; count of bases not matched to a gene: 4.

J is TRBJ2-2 and V is TRBV30; D is undetermined. Germline V gene lookup returns CDR1 GTSNPN and CDR2 SVGIG (reference sequence). The CDR3 consists of 13 residues. V was pared by 4 bases and J by 6 bases, with 12 bases between. The CDR3 DNA reads TGTGCCTGGACCCGGTTGGGCGCCGGGGAGCTGTTTTTT. Protein product: CAWTRLGAGELFF.

This clonotype turned up a few times. The rearrangement links TRBV7-9 to TRBJ1-5; the match to TRBD1 covers 9 bases. J was trimmed by 9 bases and V by 5 bases; bases with no gene match: 5. Germline V gene sequence: CDR1 SEHNR, CDR2 FQNEAQ (reference sequence). There are 13 residues in the CDR3. CDR3 in DNA: TGTGCCAGCAGCAAGACAGGGGGGATGCCCCAGCATTTT. Translated, it gives CASSKTGGMPQHF. The full variable domain, completed using reference TRBV7-9 and TRBJ1-5, is DTGVSQNPRHKITKRGQNVTFRCDPISEHNRLYWYRQTLGQGPEFLTYFQNEAQLEKSRLLSDRFSAERPKGSFSTLEIQRTEQGDSAMYLCASSKTGGMPQHFGDGTRLSIL.

This clonotype has more than one count but fewer than ten. The chain links TRBV7-6 to TRBJ1-3; no reliable D call. V was clipped by 4 bases and J by 2 bases, with 15 bases between them. Per the germline V gene, CDR1 is SGHVS and CDR2 is FNYEAQ. The CDR3 extends over 16 amino acids. CDR3 loop: CASSSERRVAGNTIYF. For the CDR3, the DNA is TGTGCCAGCAGCTCCGAGCGAAGGGTCGCTGGAAACACCATATATTTT.

The chain joins TRBV28 to TRBJ1-5, with 10 bases lining up with TRBD1. Germline values: CDR1 MDHEN, CDR2 SYDVKM. V lost 5 bases, J lost 7 bases, and 11 bases stayed unmatched. CDR3 length: 16 amino acids. The CDR3 protein is CASSLSDRGLNQPQHF. The CDR3 DNA follows: TGTGCCAGCAGTCTATCTGACAGGGGGCTAAACCAGCCCCAGCATTTT.

The rearrangement joins TRBV18 to TRBJ1-1; 10 nucleotides line up with TRBD1. The V segment lost 2 bases and the J segment 1 base; nucleotides outside the gene matches: 1. Per germline, CDR1 KGHSH and CDR2 LQKENI. This CDR3 contains 15 residues. The CDR3 nucleotides are TGTGCCAGCTCACCAAGACAGGGGGCGAACACTGAAGCTTTCTTT. Translation gives CASSPRQGANTEAFF.

This clonotype was detected only a few times. The chain employs TRBV6-5 and TRBJ1-3; D may be TRBD1 (5 bases). V lost 2 bases and J 3 bases, leaving 11 bases between the germline ends. In germline, CDR1 is MNHEY, CDR2 SVGAGI. The CDR3 consists of 15 residues. For the CDR3, the DNA is TGTGCCAGCAGTTACCCCGGGACGGGTGGAAACACCATATATTTT. It translates to CASSYPGTGGNTIYF.

This clonotype has more than one count but fewer than ten. This CDR3 reads CAGTSSGVTGELFF. In nucleotides, the CDR3 is TGTGCCGGTACTTCTAGCGGAGTCACCGGGGAGCTGTTTTTT. This chain connects TRBV2 to TRBJ2-2; 7 nucleotides align to TRBD2. Germline V gene sequence: CDR1 SNHLY, CDR2 FYNNEI. V lost 11 bases, J lost 4 bases, and 10 bases stayed unmatched. This CDR3 contains 14 residues.

The chain combines TRBV19 with TRBJ1-2; perhaps TRBD1 as D (5 bases). The CDR3 runs 17 residues. Trimming took 4 bases from V and 7 from J, leaving 25 bases between them. CDR1 is LNHDA, CDR2 SQIVND, per germline (reference sequence). DNA for the CDR3: TGTGCCAGTAGTAAACTACTCTTGGGACGCCACCGACGTGGCTACACCTTC. This codes for CASSKLLLGRHRRGYTF.

V and J are TRBV15 and TRBJ1-2; the D is unclear. The CDR3 extends over 12 amino acids. The V and J ends lost 1 base and 1 base respectively, with 1 base between them. Germline-derived CDR1 and CDR2 are LNHNV and YYDKDF (reference sequence). CDR3 coding DNA: TGTGCCACCAGCAGAGTTAACTATGGCTACACCTTC. As protein: CATSRVNYGYTF.

V and J are TRBV6-2 or TRBV6-3 and TRBJ2-2, with TRBD2 identical over 9 bases. Germline V gene lookup returns CDR1 MNHEY and CDR2 SVGEGT. V trimming: 6 bases; J trimming: 4 bases; junction bases outside the gene matches: 9. This CDR3 comprises 16 residues. DNA of the CDR3: TGTGCCAGCAGATTATCAGGACTAGCGACCACCGGGGAGCTGTTTTTT. Its protein is CASRLSGLATTGELFF.

The chain recombines TRBV24-1 with TRBJ2-3; D remains ambiguous. Germline CDR1 reads KGHDR; CDR2 reads SFDVKD. The CDR3 spans 13 residues. V was trimmed by 7 bases and J by 2 bases, leaving 9 bases between them. The CDR3 region is CATSRQLTDTQYF. The CDR3, as DNA: TGTGCCACCAGCCGTCAGCTCACAGATACGCAGTATTTT.